The 19 T cell receptor beta chains in this list originate from one sample, sequenced in a study of blood T cell repertoires in COVID-19. TCRdb keeps only in-frame clones here, not all; method: immunoSEQ multiplex PCR. Of under 500,000 clones listed, approximately 90% are singletons. Sequencing was carried out using peripheral blood. The receptors originated from a woman aged 25 to 39 with acute or convalescent COVID-19.

The V gene is TRBV6-6, the J gene TRBJ2-1; TRBD1 agrees at 8 bases. The CDR3 totals 13 residues. J was trimmed by 7 bases and V by 7 bases; bases with no gene match: 6. CDR1 is MNHNY, CDR2 SVGAGI, per germline (reference sequence). CDR3 nucleotides: TGTGCCAGCAAACCGACAGGGGAGAATGAGCAGTTCTTC. Translation gives CASKPTGENEQFF.

This chain connects TRBV28 to TRBJ2-3, with D uncertain. The CDR3 is 15 amino acids. V shed 2 bases and J shed 4 bases, with 13 bases lying between them. Germline V lookup: CDR1 MDHEN, CDR2 SYDVKM. CDR3 loop: CASSLSVRKPDTQYF. Written as DNA, the CDR3 is TGTGCCAGCAGTTTAAGTGTTCGAAAGCCAGATACGCAGTATTTT. Drawing the rest from reference TRBV28 and TRBJ2-3, the complete variable domain is DVKVTQSSRYLVKRTGEKVFLECVQDMDHENMFWYRQDPGLGLRLIYFSYDVKMKEKGDIPEGYSVSREKKERFSLILESASTNQTSMYLCASSLSVRKPDTQYFGPGTRLTVL.

This chain joins TRBV2 and TRBJ1-6, with 7 bases fitting TRBD1. Germline lookup yields CDR1 SNHLY and CDR2 FYNNEI. The CDR3 has 15 amino acids. Trimming at V came to 5 bases and at J to 10 bases, leaving 11 bases not matched to a gene. The CDR3 loop is CASSLNRGLDSPLHF. The CDR3 bases are TGTGCCAGCAGTCTCAACAGGGGATTGGACTCACCCCTCCACTTT.

The gene calls are TRBV29-1 and TRBJ2-7, with 7 bases matching TRBD1. The CDR3 is 12 amino acids. Germline-derived CDR1 and CDR2 are SQVTM and ANQGSEA. J was trimmed by 6 bases and V by 6 bases; bases with no gene match: 8. This chain's CDR3 is CSVAQGDAEQYF. CDR3 nucleotide sequence: TGCAGCGTGGCCCAGGGGGACGCCGAGCAGTACTTC.

V gene TRBV6-1 combines with J gene TRBJ1-3, with D hard to call. The CDR3 runs 12 residues. CDR1 and CDR2 (germline): MNHNS, SASEGT. The V and J ends lost 1 base and 9 bases respectively, with 7 bases between them. CDR3 sequence (DNA): TGTGCCAGCAGTGAAGTGAGAGGCACCATATATTTT. Protein sequence: CASSEVRGTIYF.

The chain couples TRBV11-2 to TRBJ2-7, with D unresolved. CDR3 length: 13 residues. Germline loops: CDR1 SGHAT, CDR2 FQNNGV. Trimming cost V 3 bases and J 3 bases, with 9 bases left between them. CDR3 sequence: CASSLQQHYEQYF. CDR3 DNA sequence: TGTGCCAGCAGCTTGCAACAGCACTACGAGCAGTACTTC.

V is TRBV19 and J is TRBJ1-2, with unresolved D. The CDR3 is 14 amino acids. Germline V gives CDR1 LNHDA, CDR2 SQIVND (reference sequence). V lost 0 bases, J lost 7 bases, and 12 bases lay in between. This CDR3 is CASSIDASGGGYTF. For the CDR3, the DNA is TGTGCCAGTAGTATAGATGCGTCAGGAGGTGGCTACACCTTC. Based on the CDR3 plus reference TRBV19 and TRBJ1-2, the full variable domain is DGGITQSPKYLFRKEGQNVTLSCEQNLNHDAMYWYRQDPGQGLRLIYYSQIVNDFQKGDIAEGYSVSREKKESFPLTVTSAQKNPTAFYLCASSIDASGGGYTFGSGTRLTVV.

The rearrangement joins TRBV9 to TRBJ2-7, with D hard to call. Trimming took 2 bases from V and 2 from J, leaving 11 bases between them. The CDR3 consists of 14 residues. The germline V gene encodes CDR1 SGDLS and CDR2 YYNGEE. CDR3 loop: CASSVIRTTYEQYF. CDR3 nucleotide sequence: TGTGCCAGCAGCGTCATAAGAACTACCTACGAGCAGTACTTC.

The V gene is TRBV7-2, the J gene TRBJ2-2; weak D call: TRBD1 (6 bases). The germline V gene has CDR1 SGHTA and CDR2 FQGNSA. The CDR3 has 14 residues. Trimming stripped 4 bases from V and 4 bases from J, with 10 bases between. Here the CDR3 reads CASSSGQTTGELFF. The CDR3, as DNA: TGTGCCAGCAGCTCCGGACAGACCACCGGGGAGCTGTTTTTT.

This clone has a single count. This rearrangement joins TRBV28 to TRBJ2-7; 10 positions match TRBD1. The CDR3 runs to 15 residues. V lost 6 bases, J lost 3 bases, and 8 bases stayed unmatched. CDR1 and CDR2 (germline): MDHEN, SYDVKM. The CDR3 DNA sequence: TGTGCCAGCAGCGGTGCGGGGGACAGGGGCTACGAGCAGTACTTC. This encodes CASSGAGDRGYEQYF.

The chain has TRBV12-3 or TRBV12-4 and TRBJ1-2; D not certain. This CDR3 has 13 amino acids. V was clipped by 3 bases and J by 3 bases, with 8 bases between them. For the CDR3, the DNA is TGTGCCAGCAGTTTTTCAGTTTACTATGGCTACACCTTC. As protein: CASSFSVYYGYTF.

This clone turned up a few times. The gene calls are TRBV4-1 and TRBJ1-6; unclear D gene. This CDR3 has 17 amino acids. From germline, CDR1 is MGHRA and CDR2 YSYEKL. Trimming stripped 2 bases from V and 8 bases from J, with 19 bases between. The chain's CDR3 is CASSQSQAKTWDSPLHF. The CDR3 region has the DNA TGCGCCAGCAGCCAATCGCAGGCTAAAACATGGGATTCACCCCTCCACTTT.

This clone was counted once. The chain employs TRBV27 and TRBJ1-1; TRBD1 matches at 7 bases. The CDR3 is made up of 16 amino acids. Germline V gene sequence: CDR1 MNHEY, CDR2 SMNVEV (reference sequence). Trimming cost V 2 bases and J 4 bases; bases outside gene matches: 10. The CDR3 here is CASSLRWGTAVTEAFF. The CDR3 region has the DNA TGTGCCAGCAGTTTACGGTGGGGGACAGCGGTCACTGAAGCTTTCTTT.

This clone was recorded once. The chain carries TRBV30 and TRBJ2-1; the D gene is possibly TRBD1 (6 bases). Germline V gene lookup returns CDR1 GTSNPN and CDR2 SVGIG (reference sequence). The CDR3 spans 11 residues. The germline V and J ends were trimmed by 4 bases and 16 bases, with 17 bases remaining between them. CDR3 DNA sequence: TGTGCCTGGATGGAGACAGGAGGTTTTTTCTTC. This translates into CAWMETGGFFF.

This chain links TRBV6-1 with TRBJ2-5, with TRBD1 as a possible D gene (7 bases). The germline CDR1 and CDR2 sequences are MNHNS and SASEGT. The length of the CDR3 is 16 residues. V was clipped by 4 bases and J by 1 base, with 16 bases between them. Written as DNA, the CDR3 is TGTGCCAGCAGTGTACCCCGACAGGGAGGCCAAGAGACCCAGTACTTC. Protein sequence: CASSVPRQGGQETQYF.

The J gene is TRBJ2-3, the V gene TRBV6-4; D may be TRBD2 (7 bases). Germline lookup yields CDR1 MRHNA and CDR2 SNTAGT. With 8 bases removed from V and 2 bases from J, the gap between germline ends came to 17 bases. The CDR3 totals 15 residues. The CDR3 region has the DNA TGTGCCAGCTCGACCGGGGGGCGAAACACAGATACGCAGTATTTT. Translation gives CASSTGGRNTDTQYF.

This chain joins TRBV2 and TRBJ2-3, with TRBD1 identical over 8 bases. In germline, CDR1 is SNHLY, CDR2 FYNNEI. The CDR3 spans 17 residues. V gave up 6 bases and J gave up 2 bases; unmatched junction bases: 13. The CDR3 sequence is CASSGQGSGRLTDTQYF. Here the CDR3 DNA reads TGTGCCAGCAGCGGACAGGGAAGCGGACGACTCACAGATACGCAGTATTTT. Complete variable domain (other parts from reference TRBV2 and TRBJ2-3): EPEVTQTPSHQVTQMGQEVILRCVPISNHLYFYWYRQILGQKVEFLVSFYNNEISEKSEIFDDQFSVERPDGSNFTLKIRSTKLEDSAMYFCASSGQGSGRLTDTQYFGPGTRLTVL.

The V and J genes are TRBV12-3 or TRBV12-4 and TRBJ1-2; weak D call: TRBD1 (6 bases). V gave up 2 bases and J gave up 7 bases, with 11 bases separating them. CDR3 length: 13 residues. The CDR3 sequence is CASSLLTGRGYTF. CDR3 DNA: TGTGCCAGCAGTTTACTGACAGGTCGTGGCTACACCTTC.

The J gene is TRBJ2-3, the V gene TRBV5-5; 8 bases map to TRBD1. V dropped 3 bases and J dropped 3; count of bases not matched to a gene: 3. CDR3 length: 14 residues. The germline V gene encodes CDR1 SGHKS and CDR2 YYEKEE (reference sequence). The CDR3 DNA sequence: TGTGCCAGCAGCTACAGGGGGTTAACAGATACGCAGTATTTT. This codes for CASSYRGLTDTQYF.